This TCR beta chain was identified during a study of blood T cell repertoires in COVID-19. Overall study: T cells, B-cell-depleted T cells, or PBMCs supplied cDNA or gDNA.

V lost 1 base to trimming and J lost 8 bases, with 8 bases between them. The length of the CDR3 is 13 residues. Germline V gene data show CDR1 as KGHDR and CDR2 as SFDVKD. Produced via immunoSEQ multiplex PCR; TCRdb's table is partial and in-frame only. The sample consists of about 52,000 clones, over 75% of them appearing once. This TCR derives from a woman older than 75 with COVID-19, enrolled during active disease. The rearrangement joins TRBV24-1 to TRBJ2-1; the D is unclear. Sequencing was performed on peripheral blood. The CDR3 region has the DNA TGTGCCACCAGTGATTTTATTTCGGATGAGCAGTTCTTC. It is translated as CATSDFISDEQFF.